The sequence of this TCR beta chain was determined in a study of CD8 T cells in ankylosing spondylitis. A quantitative 5'-RACE method, one with molecular barcodes, was used to make TCR beta libraries. TCRdb reprocessed the 5' RACE reads with MiXCR, giving one entry per CDR3 protein. The table includes 350,000 to 450,000 distinct CDR3 sequences, roughly a quarter detected once. As concerns this clonotype: Its antigen is still unknown.

Study conclusions and caveats: Those disease-linked clones were CD8+; they were also relatively rare in peripheral blood. It appeared that ankylosing spondylitis blood was characterized by a TCR beta motif of several highly homologous variants.

The V gene's germline CDR1 is KGHDR and CDR2 SFDVKD. The junction had 5 bases not matched to a gene; V was cut back by 4 bases and J by 3 bases. CDR3 length: 15 amino acids. Input material: blood, either unsorted or a sorted T cell fraction (not recorded which). The rearrangement links TRBV24-1 to TRBJ2-7; 10 nucleotides line up with TRBD2. This TCR derives from a male donor with ankylosing spondylitis. The CDR3 reads CATSDSSGRVYEQYF. The DNA of the CDR3 is TGTGCCACCAGTGACTCTAGCGGGAGAGTCTACGAGCAGTACTTC.